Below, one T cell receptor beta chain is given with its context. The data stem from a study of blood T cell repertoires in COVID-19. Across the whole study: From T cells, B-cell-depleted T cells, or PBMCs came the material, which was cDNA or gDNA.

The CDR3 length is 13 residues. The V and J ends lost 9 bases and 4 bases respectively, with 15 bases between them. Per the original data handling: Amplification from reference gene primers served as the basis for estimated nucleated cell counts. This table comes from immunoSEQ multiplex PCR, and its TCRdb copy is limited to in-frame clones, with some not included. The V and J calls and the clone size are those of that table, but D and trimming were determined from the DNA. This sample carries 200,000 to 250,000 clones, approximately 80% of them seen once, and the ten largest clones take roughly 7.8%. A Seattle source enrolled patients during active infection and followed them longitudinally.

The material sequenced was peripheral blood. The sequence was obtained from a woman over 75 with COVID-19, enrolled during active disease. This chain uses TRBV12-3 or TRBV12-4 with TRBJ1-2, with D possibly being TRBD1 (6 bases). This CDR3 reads CASGGQSSYGYTF. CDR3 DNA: TGTGCCAGTGGAGGACAGTCCAGCTATGGCTACACCTTC.